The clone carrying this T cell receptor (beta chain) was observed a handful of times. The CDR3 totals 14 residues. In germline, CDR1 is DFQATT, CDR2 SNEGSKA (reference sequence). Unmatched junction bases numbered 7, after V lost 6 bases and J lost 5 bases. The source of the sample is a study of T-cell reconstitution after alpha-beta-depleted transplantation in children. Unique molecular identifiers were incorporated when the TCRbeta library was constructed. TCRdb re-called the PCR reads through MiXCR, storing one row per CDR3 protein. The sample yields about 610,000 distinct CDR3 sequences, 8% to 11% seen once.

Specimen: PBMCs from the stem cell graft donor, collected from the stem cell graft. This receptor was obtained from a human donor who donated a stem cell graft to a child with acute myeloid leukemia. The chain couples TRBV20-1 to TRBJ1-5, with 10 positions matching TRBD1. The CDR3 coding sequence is TGCAGTGCGGCGGGACAGGGGTTTCATCAGCCCCAGCATTTT. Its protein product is CSAAGQGFHQPQHF.